This TCR beta chain was documented in a study of blood T cells in healthy people across ages. The CDR3 covers 15 residues. V lost 9 bases and J 7 bases, leaving 20 bases between the germline ends. Germline loops: CDR1 KGHDR, CDR2 SFDVKD. Combining a sample-barcoded 5' primer with a J-beta primer mix, a second PCR ran for roughly 6 to 12 cycles. Using its own MiXCR run on the 5' RACE reads, TCRdb lists one record per CDR3 protein. The sample carries hundreds of thousands of distinct CDR3 sequences, approximately 50% recorded once. The V and J genes are TRBV24-1 and TRBJ1-4; D is possibly TRBD1 (5 bases). Sequenced sample: blood. The TCR was taken from a woman aged 55-75 years in good health. Here the CDR3 DNA reads TGTGCCACCCACCTCGGGACGCGGCAGGGTGAAAAACTGTTTTTT. Its translation is CATHLGTRQGEKLFF.